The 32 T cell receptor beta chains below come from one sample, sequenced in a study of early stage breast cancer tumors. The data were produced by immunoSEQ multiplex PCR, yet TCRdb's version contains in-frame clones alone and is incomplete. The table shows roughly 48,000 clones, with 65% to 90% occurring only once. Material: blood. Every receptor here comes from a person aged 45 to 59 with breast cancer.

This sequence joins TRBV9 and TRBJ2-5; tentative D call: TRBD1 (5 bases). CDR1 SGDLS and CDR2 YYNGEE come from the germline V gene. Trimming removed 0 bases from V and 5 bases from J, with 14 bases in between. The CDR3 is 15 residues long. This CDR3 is CASSVGGYRRETQYF. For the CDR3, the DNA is TGTGCCAGCAGCGTAGGGGGCTACCGCAGGGAGACCCAGTACTTC.

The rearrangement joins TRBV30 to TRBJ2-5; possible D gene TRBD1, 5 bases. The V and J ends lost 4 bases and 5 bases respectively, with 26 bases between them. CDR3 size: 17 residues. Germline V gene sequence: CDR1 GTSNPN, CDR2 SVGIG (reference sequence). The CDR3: CAWTLPVGRVKWETQYF. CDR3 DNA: TGTGCCTGGACCCTCCCAGTAGGCAGGGTAAAATGGGAGACCCAGTACTTC.

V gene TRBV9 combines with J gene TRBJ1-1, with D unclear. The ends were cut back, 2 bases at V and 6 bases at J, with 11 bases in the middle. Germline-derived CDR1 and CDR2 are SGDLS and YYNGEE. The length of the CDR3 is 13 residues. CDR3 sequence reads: CASSVGGWAEAFF. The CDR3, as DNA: TGTGCCAGCAGCGTTGGAGGGTGGGCTGAAGCTTTCTTT.

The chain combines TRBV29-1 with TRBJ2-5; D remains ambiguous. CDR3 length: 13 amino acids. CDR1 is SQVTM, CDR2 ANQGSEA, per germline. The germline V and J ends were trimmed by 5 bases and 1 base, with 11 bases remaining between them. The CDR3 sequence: CSVSSTAQETQYF. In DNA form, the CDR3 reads TGCAGCGTTTCCTCTACGGCCCAAGAGACCCAGTACTTC.

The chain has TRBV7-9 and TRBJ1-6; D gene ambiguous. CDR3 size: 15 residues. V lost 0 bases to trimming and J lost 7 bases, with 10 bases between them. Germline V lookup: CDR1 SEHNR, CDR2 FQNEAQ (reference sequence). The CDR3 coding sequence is TGTGCCAGCAGCTTAGCGTTGATAGCCAATTCACCCCTCCACTTT. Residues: CASSLALIANSPLHF. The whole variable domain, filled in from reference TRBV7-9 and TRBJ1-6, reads DTGVSQNPRHKITKRGQNVTFRCDPISEHNRLYWYRQTLGQGPEFLTYFQNEAQLEKSRLLSDRFSAERPKGSFSTLEIQRTEQGDSAMYLCASSLALIANSPLHFGNGTRLTVT.

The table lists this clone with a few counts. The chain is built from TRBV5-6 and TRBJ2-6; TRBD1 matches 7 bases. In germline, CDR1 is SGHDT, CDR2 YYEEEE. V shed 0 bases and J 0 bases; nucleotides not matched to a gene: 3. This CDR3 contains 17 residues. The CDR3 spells CASSLEGQISGANVLTF. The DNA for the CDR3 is TGTGCCAGCAGCTTGGAGGGACAGATCTCTGGGGCCAACGTCCTGACTTTC.

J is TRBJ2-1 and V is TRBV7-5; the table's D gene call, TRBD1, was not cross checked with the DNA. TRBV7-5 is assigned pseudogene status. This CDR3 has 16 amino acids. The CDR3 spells CVRSLDTGGKHNEQFF. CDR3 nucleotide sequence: TGTGTCAGAAGCTTAGACACAGGGGGCAAACACAATGAGCAGTTCTTC.

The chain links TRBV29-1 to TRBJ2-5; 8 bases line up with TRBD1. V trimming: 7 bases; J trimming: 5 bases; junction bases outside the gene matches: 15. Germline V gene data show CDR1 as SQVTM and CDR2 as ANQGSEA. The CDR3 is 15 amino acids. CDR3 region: CSAQTGTGKEETQYF. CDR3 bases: TGCAGCGCCCAGACCGGGACAGGAAAAGAGGAGACCCAGTACTTC.

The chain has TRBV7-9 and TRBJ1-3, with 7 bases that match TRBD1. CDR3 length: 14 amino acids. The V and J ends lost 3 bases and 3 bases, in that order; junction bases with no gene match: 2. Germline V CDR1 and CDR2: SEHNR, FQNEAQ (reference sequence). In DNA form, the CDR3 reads TGTGCCAGCAGCTTCAGGGGGGGTGGAAACACCATATATTTT. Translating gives CASSFRGGGNTIYF.

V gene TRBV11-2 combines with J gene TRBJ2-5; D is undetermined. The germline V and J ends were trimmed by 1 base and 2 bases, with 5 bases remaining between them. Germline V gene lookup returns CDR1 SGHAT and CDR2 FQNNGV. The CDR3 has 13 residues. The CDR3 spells CASSLAPQETQYF. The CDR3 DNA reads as TGTGCCAGCAGCTTAGCCCCACAAGAGACCCAGTACTTC.

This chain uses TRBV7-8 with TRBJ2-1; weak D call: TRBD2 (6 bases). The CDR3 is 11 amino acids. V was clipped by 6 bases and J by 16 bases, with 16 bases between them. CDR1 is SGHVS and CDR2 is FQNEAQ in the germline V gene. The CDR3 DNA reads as TGTGCCAGCAGTTTCGGGACGGGAGATTTCTTC. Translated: CASSFGTGDFF. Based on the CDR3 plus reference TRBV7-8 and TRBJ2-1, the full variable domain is GAGVSQSPRYKVAKRGQDVALRCDPISGHVSLFWYQQALGQGPEFLTYFQNEAQLDKSGLPSDRFFAERPEGSVSTLKIQRTQQEDSAVYLCASSFGTGDFFGPGTRLTVL.

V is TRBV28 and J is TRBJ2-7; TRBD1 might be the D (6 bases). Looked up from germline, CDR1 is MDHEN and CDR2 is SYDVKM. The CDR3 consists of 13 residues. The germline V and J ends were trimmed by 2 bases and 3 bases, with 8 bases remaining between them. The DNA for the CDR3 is TGTGCCAGCAGTTTAGGGACACGCTACGAGCAGTACTTC. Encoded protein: CASSLGTRYEQYF.

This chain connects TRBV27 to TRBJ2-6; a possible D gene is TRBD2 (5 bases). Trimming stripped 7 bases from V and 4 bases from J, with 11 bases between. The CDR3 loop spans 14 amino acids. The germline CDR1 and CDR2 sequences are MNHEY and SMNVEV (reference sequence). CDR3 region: CASTRSGGANVLTF. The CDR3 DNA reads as TGTGCCAGCACCCGTTCGGGAGGGGCCAACGTCCTGACTTTC.

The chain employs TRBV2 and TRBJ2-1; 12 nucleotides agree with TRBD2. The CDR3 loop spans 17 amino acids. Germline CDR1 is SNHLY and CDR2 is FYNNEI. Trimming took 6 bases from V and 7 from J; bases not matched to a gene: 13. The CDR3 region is CASRKETGLAGGNEQFF. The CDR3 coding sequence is TGTGCCAGCAGAAAAGAGACTGGGCTAGCGGGAGGGAATGAGCAGTTCTTC.

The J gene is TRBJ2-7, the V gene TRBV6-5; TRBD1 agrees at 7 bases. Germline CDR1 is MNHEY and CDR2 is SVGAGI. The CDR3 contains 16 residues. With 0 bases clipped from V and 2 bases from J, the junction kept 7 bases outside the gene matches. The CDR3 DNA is TGTGCCAGCAGTTACTCGACGGGACAGCCCCCCTACGAGCAGTACTTC. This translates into CASSYSTGQPPYEQYF.

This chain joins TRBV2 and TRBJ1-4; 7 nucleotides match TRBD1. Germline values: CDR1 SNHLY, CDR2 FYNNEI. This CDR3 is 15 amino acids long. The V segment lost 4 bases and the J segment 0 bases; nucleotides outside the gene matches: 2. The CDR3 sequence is CASSVGQATNEKLFF. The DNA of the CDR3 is TGTGCCAGCAGTGTTGGACAGGCAACTAATGAAAAACTGTTTTTT.

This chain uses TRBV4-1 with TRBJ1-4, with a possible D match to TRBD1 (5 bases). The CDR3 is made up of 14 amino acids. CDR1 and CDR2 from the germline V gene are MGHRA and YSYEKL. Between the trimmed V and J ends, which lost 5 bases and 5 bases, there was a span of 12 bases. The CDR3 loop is CASSFDRRNEKLFF. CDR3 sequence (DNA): TGCGCCAGCAGCTTCGACAGAAGAAATGAAAAACTGTTTTTT.

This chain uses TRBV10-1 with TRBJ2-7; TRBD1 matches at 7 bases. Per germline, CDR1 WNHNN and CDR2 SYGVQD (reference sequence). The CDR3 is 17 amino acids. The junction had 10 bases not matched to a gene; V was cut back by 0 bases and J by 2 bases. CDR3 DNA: TGCGCCAGCAGTGAGTCGGGGACAGCCGTCTCCCCCTACGAGCAGTACTTC. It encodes CASSESGTAVSPYEQYF.

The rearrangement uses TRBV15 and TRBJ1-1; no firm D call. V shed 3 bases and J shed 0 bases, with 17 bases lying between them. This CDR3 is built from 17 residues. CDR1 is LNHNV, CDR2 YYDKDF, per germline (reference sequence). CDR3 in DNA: TGTGCCACCAGCAGTGCCGGCCAGTCTAAGGTGAACACTGAAGCTTTCTTT. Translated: CATSSAGQSKVNTEAFF.

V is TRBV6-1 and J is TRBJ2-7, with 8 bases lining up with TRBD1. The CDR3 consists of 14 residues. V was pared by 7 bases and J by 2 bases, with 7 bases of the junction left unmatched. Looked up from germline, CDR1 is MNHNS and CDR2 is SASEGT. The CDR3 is CASIFDRGPYEQYF. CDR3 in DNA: TGTGCCAGCATATTTGACAGGGGACCCTACGAGCAGTACTTC.

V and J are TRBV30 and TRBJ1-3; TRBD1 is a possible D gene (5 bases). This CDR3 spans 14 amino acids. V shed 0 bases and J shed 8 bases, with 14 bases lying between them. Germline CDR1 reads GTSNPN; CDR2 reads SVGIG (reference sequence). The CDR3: CAWSVWAGSDTIYF. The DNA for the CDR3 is TGTGCCTGGAGTGTTTGGGCAGGGTCGGACACCATATATTTT.

The CDR3 region has the DNA TGTGCCAGCAGAAGACAGGGGGTGGATGAGCAGTTCTTC. As protein: CASRRQGVDEQFF. V usage is TRBV27 and J usage is TRBJ2-1, with 9 bases that match TRBD1. V shed 6 bases, J shed 8 bases, and the junction held 5 bases outside the gene matches. CDR3 size: 13 residues. Germline V gene lookup returns CDR1 MNHEY and CDR2 SMNVEV (reference sequence).

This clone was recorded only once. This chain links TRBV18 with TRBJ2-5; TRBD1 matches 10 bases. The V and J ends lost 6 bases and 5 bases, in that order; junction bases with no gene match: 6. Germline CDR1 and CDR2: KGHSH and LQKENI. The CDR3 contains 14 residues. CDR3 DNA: TGTGCCAGCTCCCGGGACAGGGGAGCTGAGACCCAGTACTTC. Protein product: CASSRDRGAETQYF. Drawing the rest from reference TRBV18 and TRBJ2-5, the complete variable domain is NAGVMQNPRHLVRRRGQEARLRCSPMKGHSHVYWYRQLPEEGLKFMVYLQKENIIDESGMPKERFSAEFPKEGPSILRIQQVVRGDSAAYFCASSRDRGAETQYFGPGTRLLVL.

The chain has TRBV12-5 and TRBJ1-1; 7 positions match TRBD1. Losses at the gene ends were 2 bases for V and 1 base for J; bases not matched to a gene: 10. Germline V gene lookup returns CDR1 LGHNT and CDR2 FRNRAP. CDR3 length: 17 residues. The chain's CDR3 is CASGLTRQGTKNTEAFF. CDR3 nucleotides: TGTGCTAGTGGTTTGACCCGACAGGGAACCAAGAACACTGAAGCTTTCTTT.

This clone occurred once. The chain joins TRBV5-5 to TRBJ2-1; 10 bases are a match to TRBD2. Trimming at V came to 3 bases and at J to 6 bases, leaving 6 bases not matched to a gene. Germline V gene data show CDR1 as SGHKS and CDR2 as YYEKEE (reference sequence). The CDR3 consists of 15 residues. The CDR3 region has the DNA TGTGCCAGCAGCTCGCTAGCGGGAGTAGGCAATGAGCAGTTCTTC. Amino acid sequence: CASSSLAGVGNEQFF.

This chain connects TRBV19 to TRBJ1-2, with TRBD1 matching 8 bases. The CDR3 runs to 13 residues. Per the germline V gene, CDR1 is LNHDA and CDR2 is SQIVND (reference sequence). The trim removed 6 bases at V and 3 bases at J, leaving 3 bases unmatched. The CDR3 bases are TGTGCCAGTAGACAGACAGGGGACTATGGCTACACCTTC. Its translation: CASRQTGDYGYTF.

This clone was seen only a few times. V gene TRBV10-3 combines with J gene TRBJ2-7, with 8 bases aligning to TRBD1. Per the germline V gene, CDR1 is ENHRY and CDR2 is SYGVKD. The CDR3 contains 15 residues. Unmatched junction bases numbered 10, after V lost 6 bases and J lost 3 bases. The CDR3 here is CAISRIGQGDYEQYF. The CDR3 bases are TGTGCCATCAGCCGAATAGGACAGGGTGACTACGAGCAGTACTTC.

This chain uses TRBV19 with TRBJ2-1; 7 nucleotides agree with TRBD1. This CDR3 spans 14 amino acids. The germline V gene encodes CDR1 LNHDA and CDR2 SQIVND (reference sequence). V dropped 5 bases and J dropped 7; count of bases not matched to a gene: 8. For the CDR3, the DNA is TGTGCCAGTAGTTCACGGACAGGTTGGAATGAGCAGTTCTTC. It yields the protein CASSSRTGWNEQFF.

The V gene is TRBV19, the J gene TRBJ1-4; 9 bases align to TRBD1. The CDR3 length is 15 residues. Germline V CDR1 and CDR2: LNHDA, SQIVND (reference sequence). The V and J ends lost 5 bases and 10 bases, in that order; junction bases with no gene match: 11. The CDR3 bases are TGTGCCAGTAGTGAAAAACAGGGGGCGCGCGGAAAACTGTTTTTT. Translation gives CASSEKQGARGKLFF.

The CDR3 loop is CASNSLTGVPVYEQYF. DNA for the CDR3: TGTGCCAGCAATTCCTTGACAGGGGTCCCAGTCTACGAGCAGTACTTC. This sequence joins TRBV28 and TRBJ2-7; TRBD1 aligns across 8 bases. This CDR3 is built from 16 residues. Per the germline V gene, CDR1 is MDHEN and CDR2 is SYDVKM. Trimming cost V 7 bases and J 3 bases; bases outside gene matches: 14.

The CDR3 DNA follows: TGTGCCAGCAGTTTATGGGTGGGGGGGGATGGCTACACCTTC. Protein product: CASSLWVGGDGYTF. The rearrangement links TRBV28 to TRBJ1-2, with D tentatively TRBD1 (5 bases). This CDR3 has 14 residues. Germline lookup yields CDR1 MDHEN and CDR2 SYDVKM. The V gene lost 0 bases and the J gene lost 6 bases, with 11 bases spanning the gap.

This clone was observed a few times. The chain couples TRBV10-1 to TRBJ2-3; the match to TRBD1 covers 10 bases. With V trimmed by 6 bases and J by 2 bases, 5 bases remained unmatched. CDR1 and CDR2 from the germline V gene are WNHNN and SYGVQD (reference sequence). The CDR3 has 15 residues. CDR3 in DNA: TGCGCCAGCAGCAGAGACAGGGGGCTCACAGATACGCAGTATTTT. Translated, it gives CASSRDRGLTDTQYF.